This TCR beta chain came from a study of shared clonotypes between healthy human individuals. Study-level results: Rarefaction showed that sequencing of sorted subsets was incomplete (despite large depth). Unshared clonotypes carried lower generation probabilities than those common to all four donors.

To note about this clone: Its antigen is still unknown.

For each subset, genomic DNA was distributed in equal portions over several immunoSEQ plates. The DNA input per sorted-subset replicate PCR was about 0.2 ug, corresponding to some 33,000 T cell genomes. Sequencing was performed with immunoSEQ multiplex PCR; in TCRdb, only in-frame clones are kept and a portion is missing. In the table there are approximately 500,000 clones, 95% to 97% of which are singletons. This CDR3 region has 16 residues. From germline, CDR1 is SGHDT and CDR2 YYEEEE. V gave up 4 bases and J gave up 6 bases, with 20 bases separating them. This clonotype originated in a woman aged 30 to 39 in good health. V and J are TRBV5-6 and TRBJ2-1; the D is unclear. The sample comprised naive CD4+ T cells sorted from blood. The subset was: CD45RA+ positively selected. The CDR3 DNA reads TGTGCCAGCAGCGAGGTTGCTTTCGGGCAGAGCAATGAGCAGTTCTTC. Protein: CASSEVAFGQSNEQFF.